The 15 T cell receptor beta chains listed next were all sequenced from one sample in a study of blood T cell repertoires in COVID-19 (dated by TCRdb to about 2020). Libraries came from the immunoSEQ multiplex PCR assay. TCRdb mirrors the immuneACCESS table, restricted to in-frame sequences. Some clones are absent from its copies; in checked studies, under half trace to an unresolved V gene, and the reason for the others is unknown. This sample lists fewer than 400,000 clones; just over 85% were detected once. The ten top clones hold about 4% of the sample. The sample taken for sequencing was PBMCs or T cells enriched from blood (not recorded which). The receptors here all came from a young man who had recovered from COVID-19.

This chain connects TRBV5-1 to TRBJ2-7; TRBD1 agrees at 7 bases. V lost 7 bases and J lost 2; bases outside the gene matches: 9. There are 14 residues in the CDR3. The V gene's germline CDR1 is SGHRS and CDR2 YFSETQ. DNA for the CDR3: TGCGCCAGCTATTCCGGGGACAGAGCCTACGAGCAGTACTTC. It is translated as CASYSGDRAYEQYF.

This clone showed up just a few times. V is TRBV18 and J is TRBJ1-3, with D perhaps matching TRBD1 (6 bases). The CDR3 length is 17 residues. Trimming took off 2 bases at V and 0 bases at J, with 14 bases between the two ends. CDR1 KGHSH and CDR2 LQKENI come from the germline V gene. Here the CDR3 reads CASSPMTGPTSGNTIYF. The DNA of the CDR3 is TGTGCCAGCTCACCAATGACAGGTCCGACCTCTGGAAACACCATATATTTT.

The chain combines TRBV14 with TRBJ1-2; TRBD1 aligns across 7 bases. There are 14 residues in the CDR3. The trim removed 1 base at V and 7 bases at J, leaving 6 bases unmatched. Germline V CDR1 and CDR2: SGHDN, FVKESK. The CDR3 sequence: CASSQVGTDAGYTF. The CDR3 DNA reads as TGTGCCAGCAGCCAAGTGGGGACAGATGCTGGCTACACCTTC.

The chain recombines TRBV12-3 or TRBV12-4 with TRBJ1-2; 7 bases match TRBD1. The CDR3 runs to 13 residues. V was clipped by 10 bases and J by 7 bases; unmatched bases: 12. CDR3 region: CATTPRGGSGYTF. CDR3 bases: TGTGCCACCACCCCAAGAGGGGGCTCTGGCTACACCTTC.

The rearrangement links TRBV7-2 to TRBJ1-5, with 10 bases identical to TRBD1. V dropped 5 bases and J dropped 7; count of bases not matched to a gene: 8. Germline CDR1 and CDR2: SGHTA and FQGNSA. The CDR3 sequence is 15 residues long. This CDR3 reads CASSRRQGAGQPQHF. The DNA for the CDR3 is TGTGCCAGCAGCCGGCGACAGGGGGCTGGGCAGCCCCAGCATTTT.

For the CDR3, the DNA is TGTGCCAGCAGCCAAGATAACAGGCGCACTCTGCCCACCTACGAGCAGTACTTC. Its translation is CASSQDNRRTLPTYEQYF. The chain employs TRBV14 and TRBJ2-7, with D perhaps matching TRBD1 (5 bases). The germline CDR1 and CDR2 sequences are SGHDN and FVKESK. The CDR3 runs to 18 residues. Trimming took 0 bases from V and 2 from J, leaving 20 bases between them.

This clone was picked up many times. The chain uses TRBV3-1 (or the pseudogene TRBV3-2) and TRBJ2-2, with 8 bases matching TRBD2. The V gene's germline CDR1 is LGHDT and CDR2 YNNKEL (reference sequence). The CDR3 length is 15 residues. V lost 1 base to trimming and J lost 3 bases; unmatched junction nucleotides: 1. In nucleotides, the CDR3 is TGTGCCAGCAGCCAAGGGACTAGCCACACCGGGGAGCTGTTTTTT. Translating it yields CASSQGTSHTGELFF.

This clone has more than one count but fewer than ten. V and J are TRBV5-1 and TRBJ2-5; 13 nucleotides agree with TRBD2. Germline values: CDR1 SGHRS, CDR2 YFSETQ. V was clipped by 4 bases and J by 3 bases; unmatched bases: 0. The CDR3 length is 14 residues. The CDR3, as DNA: TGCGCCAGCAGCGGACTAGCGGGGGAAGAGACCCAGTACTTC. Protein sequence: CASSGLAGEETQYF.

The chain is built from TRBV4-1 and TRBJ2-7; TRBD1 matches at 10 bases. CDR3 length: 16 amino acids. CDR1 and CDR2 from the germline V gene are MGHRA and YSYEKL. V shed 2 bases and J 3 bases; nucleotides not matched to a gene: 7. CDR3 loop: CASSQTLTGGGYEQYF. The CDR3 DNA follows: TGCGCCAGCAGCCAAACCCTGACAGGGGGCGGCTACGAGCAGTACTTC.

The count of this clone is one. This chain links TRBV11-1 with TRBJ1-2; D not certain. The CDR3 is made up of 14 amino acids. Germline-derived CDR1 and CDR2 are SGHAT and FQDESV (reference sequence). Trimming stripped 1 base from V and 5 bases from J, with 11 bases between. The CDR3 bases are TGTGCCAGCAGCTTAGTCACGGGATCATATGGCTACACCTTC. Protein product: CASSLVTGSYGYTF. Full variable domain (remainder filled in from reference TRBV11-1 and TRBJ1-2): EAEVAQSPRYKITEKSQAVAFWCDPISGHATLYWYRQILGQGPELLVQFQDESVVDDSQLPKDRFSAERLKGVDSTLKIQPAELGDSAMYLCASSLVTGSYGYTFGSGTRLTVV.

The V gene is TRBV18, the J gene TRBJ1-1, with 7 bases that match TRBD1. In germline, CDR1 is KGHSH, CDR2 LQKENI. Trimming cost V 4 bases and J 0 bases; bases outside gene matches: 2. This CDR3 is built from 14 residues. The CDR3: CASSRDSLNTEAFF. DNA of the CDR3: TGTGCCAGCTCACGGGACAGTTTGAACACTGAAGCTTTCTTT.

V gene TRBV29-1 combines with J gene TRBJ2-1; D is possibly TRBD2 (5 bases). CDR1 is SQVTM, CDR2 ANQGSEA, per germline. This CDR3 has 14 amino acids. V shed 5 bases and J shed 1 base, with 12 bases lying between them. CDR3 sequence: CSVCASLSYNEQFF. CDR3 sequence (DNA): TGCAGCGTTTGCGCTAGCCTTTCCTACAATGAGCAGTTCTTC.

The chain carries TRBV7-9 and TRBJ2-5; 14 nucleotides align to TRBD2. V was pared by 6 bases and J by 6 bases, with 9 bases of the junction left unmatched. Germline V gives CDR1 SEHNR, CDR2 FQNEAQ (reference sequence). CDR3 length: 16 amino acids. For the CDR3, the DNA is TGTGCCAGCAGACCAGGGACTAGCGGGAGAGGGAAGACCCAGTACTTC. Translated: CASRPGTSGRGKTQYF.

The chain uses TRBV7-6 and TRBJ1-2; D is unclear. The V end was cut by 0 bases, the J end by 4 bases, with 15 bases between. Looked up from germline, CDR1 is SGHVS and CDR2 is FNYEAQ. The CDR3 runs 16 residues. This CDR3 reads CASSLAPSARVYGYTF. CDR3 coding DNA: TGTGCCAGCAGCTTAGCCCCCTCCGCGAGGGTCTATGGCTACACCTTC.

The table lists this clone with a count of one. The chain employs TRBV19 and TRBJ1-2; 8 bases are a match to TRBD1. The CDR3 covers 13 residues. The V and J ends lost 9 bases and 4 bases, in that order; junction bases with no gene match: 7. Germline V gives CDR1 LNHDA, CDR2 SQIVND (reference sequence). The CDR3 sequence: CASGQGDGYGYTF. CDR3 in DNA: TGTGCCAGCGGACAGGGTGACGGCTATGGCTACACCTTC.